The TCR beta chain described here comes from a study of monozygotic twins with inflammatory bowel disease. Worth noting for this clonotype: Its antigen is as yet unknown.

Notes on the study in general: Support was absent for any single strong signal or clonotype linked to IBD. Patient repertoires may have gained variability from differing immunosuppressive treatments.

Germline loops: CDR1 KGHSH, CDR2 LQKENI. The CDR3 runs 13 residues. Each CDR3 protein gets one entry in TCRdb, which reprocessed the 5' RACE reads and gives no DNA. The listing contains some 330,000 distinct CDR3 sequences. The chain employs TRBV18 and TRBJ1-2. Sequencing input: blood. This TCR came from a human donor with ulcerative colitis or Crohn's disease, or a healthy co-twin of an affected twin (not recorded which). CDR3 sequence: CASSPDVNYGYTF.